This TCR beta chain comes out of a study of immune evolution from preneoplasia to lung adenocarcinoma. Assay: immunoSEQ multiplex PCR; the TCRdb copy retains only in-frame clones and omits some. The sample includes 1,500 to 2,000 clones, about 20% of them seen just once. This clone was detected a few times. Its antigen is not identified. CDR3 size: 14 residues. Per germline, CDR1 MNHNS and CDR2 SASEGT. V lost 5 bases and J 6 bases, leaving 13 bases between the germline ends. Study conclusions and caveats: Later-stage lesions seemingly showed higher T cell density and diversity than normal lung.

The specimen sequenced was FFPE invasive lung adenocarcinoma tissue. The chain employs TRBV6-1 and TRBJ1-4; no clear D gene. The clonotype was recovered from a person aged 50-75 years with lung adenocarcinoma. The CDR3 DNA is TGTGCCAGCAGTCCGGCCCCGGGGTATGAAAAACTGTTTTTT. As protein: CASSPAPGYEKLFF.